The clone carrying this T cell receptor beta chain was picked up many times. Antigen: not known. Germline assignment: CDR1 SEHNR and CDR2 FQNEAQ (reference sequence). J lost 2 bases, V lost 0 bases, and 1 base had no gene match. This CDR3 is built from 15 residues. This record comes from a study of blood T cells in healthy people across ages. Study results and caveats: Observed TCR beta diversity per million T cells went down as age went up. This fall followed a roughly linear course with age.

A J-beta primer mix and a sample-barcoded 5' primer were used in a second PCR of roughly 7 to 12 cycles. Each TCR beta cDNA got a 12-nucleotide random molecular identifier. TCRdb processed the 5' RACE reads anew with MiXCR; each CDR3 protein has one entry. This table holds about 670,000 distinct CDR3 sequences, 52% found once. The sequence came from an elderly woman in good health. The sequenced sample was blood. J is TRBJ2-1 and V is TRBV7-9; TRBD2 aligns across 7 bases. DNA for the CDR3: TGTGCCAGCAGCTTAGCCGGGACTACCTACAATGAGCAGTTCTTC. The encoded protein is CASSLAGTTYNEQFF.